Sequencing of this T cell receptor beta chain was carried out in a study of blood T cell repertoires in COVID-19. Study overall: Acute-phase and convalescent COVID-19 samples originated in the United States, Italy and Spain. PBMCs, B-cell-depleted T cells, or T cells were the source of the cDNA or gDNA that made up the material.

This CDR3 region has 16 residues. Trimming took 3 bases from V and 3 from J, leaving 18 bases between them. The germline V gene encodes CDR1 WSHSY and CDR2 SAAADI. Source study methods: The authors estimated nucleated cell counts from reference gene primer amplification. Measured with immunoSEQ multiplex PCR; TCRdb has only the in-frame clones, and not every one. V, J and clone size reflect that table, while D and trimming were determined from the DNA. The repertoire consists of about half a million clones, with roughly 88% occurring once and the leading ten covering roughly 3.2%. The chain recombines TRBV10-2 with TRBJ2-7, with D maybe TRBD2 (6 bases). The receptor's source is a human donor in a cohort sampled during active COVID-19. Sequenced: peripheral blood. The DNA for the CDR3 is TGCGCCAGCAGTGAAGGTAGAGCGGGTTCCCTCTACGAGCAGTACTTC. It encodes CASSEGRAGSLYEQYF.